A single sample gave rise to the 20 T cell receptor beta chains below, sequenced in a study of T cell repertoires in cytomegalovirus infection. No cognate antigen is known for these TCRs. TCRdb reprocessed the reads with MiXCR, giving one entry per CDR3 protein. The table records about 890,000 distinct CDR3 sequences, roughly 31% of them present only once. Sequenced material: cultured CD8+ T cells from PBMCs, taken from culture after CMV antigen stimulation. Receptors originate from a human donor in good health (CMV status not recorded). Some clones in this sample may be carry-over from other donors' samples.

The chain is built from TRBV10-1 and TRBJ2-7; 9 bases line up with TRBD1. With V trimmed by 4 bases and J by 5 bases, 9 bases remained unmatched. The germline CDR1 and CDR2 sequences are WNHNN and SYGVQD (reference sequence). The CDR3 loop spans 15 amino acids. CDR3 sequence: CASSATGTGLDEQYF. DNA of the CDR3: TGCGCCAGCAGTGCGACCGGGACAGGGCTCGACGAGCAGTACTTC.

The chain links TRBV12-3 or TRBV12-4 to TRBJ2-1; 7 bases map to TRBD2. This CDR3 has 13 amino acids. The trim removed 3 bases at V and 9 bases at J, leaving 5 bases unmatched. CDR3 bases: TGTGCCAGCAGTTTTGCGGGGGAGGGTGAGCAGTTCTTC. It codes for CASSFAGEGEQFF.

The chain recombines TRBV7-4 with TRBJ1-5; possibly TRBD1 for D (5 bases). V dropped 9 bases and J dropped 0 bases, with 30 bases sitting between them. The CDR3 contains 20 residues. CDR1 is SGHVT and CDR2 is SQSDAQ in the germline V gene. The CDR3 sequence: CASGGNGLGGGGYSNQPQHF. CDR3 in DNA: TGTGCCAGTGGGGGGAACGGTCTCGGGGGGGGGGGTTATAGCAATCAGCCCCAGCATTTT.

The V gene is TRBV27, the J gene TRBJ1-1; D is unclear. This CDR3 is 13 amino acids long. Germline V gives CDR1 MNHEY, CDR2 SMNVEV (reference sequence). Trimming removed 6 bases at V and 4 bases at J, with 12 bases between. The CDR3 region is CASSWGDGTEAFF. The CDR3 region has the DNA TGTGCCAGCAGCTGGGGAGATGGCACTGAAGCTTTCTTT.

The V call is TRBV20-1, the J call TRBJ2-7; a possible D gene is TRBD1 (5 bases). Germline CDR1 DFQATT, CDR2 SNEGSKA (reference sequence). V dropped 1 base and J dropped 6 bases, with 10 bases sitting between them. The CDR3 spans 12 residues. CDR3 protein: CSARGLRVEQYF. The CDR3 region has the DNA TGCAGTGCTAGAGGACTCAGGGTCGAGCAGTACTTC.

The rearrangement joins TRBV29-1 to TRBJ1-4; weak D call: TRBD1 (6 bases). This CDR3 comprises 12 residues. The V end was cut by 7 bases, the J end by 10 bases, with 16 bases between. In germline, CDR1 is SQVTM, CDR2 ANQGSEA. The CDR3 nucleotides are TGCAGCGGTGATCAGGGAGGGGGAAAACTGTTTTTT. It specifies CSGDQGGGKLFF.

This clonotype was detected only a few times. This chain links TRBV7-2 with TRBJ1-5, with D possibly being TRBD1 (6 bases). The CDR3 extends over 16 amino acids. Trimming pared 1 base from V and 5 bases from J, leaving 15 bases between. Germline-derived CDR1 and CDR2 are SGHTA and FQGNSA. The DNA for the CDR3 is TGTGCCAGCAGCTTAGAAGCGGGGGCAGCCCATCAGCCCCAGCATTTT. Amino acids: CASSLEAGAAHQPQHF.

This rearrangement joins TRBV6-5 to TRBJ2-1, with D tentatively TRBD1 (6 bases). This CDR3 contains 15 residues. The germline V gene encodes CDR1 MNHEY and CDR2 SVGAGI. The V gene lost 5 bases and the J gene lost 0 bases, with 11 bases spanning the gap. This CDR3 is CASSGTQFSYNEQFF. CDR3 bases: TGTGCCAGCAGTGGGACACAATTCTCCTACAATGAGCAGTTCTTC.

This clonotype has more than one count but fewer than ten. J is TRBJ1-6 and V is TRBV5-4; D call uncertain. In germline, CDR1 is SGHNT, CDR2 YYREEE (reference sequence). The CDR3 contains 16 residues. V was cut by 4 bases and J by 0 bases, with 11 bases left in between. The CDR3: CASSVGGSSYNSPLHF. The CDR3 DNA reads TGTGCCAGCAGCGTGGGCGGCAGCTCCTATAATTCACCCCTCCACTTT.

This clonotype was seen once. The chain is built from TRBV10-3 and TRBJ2-7; 9 bases are shared with TRBD2. Looked up from germline, CDR1 is ENHRY and CDR2 is SYGVKD. The CDR3 extends over 17 amino acids. With 0 bases clipped from V and 0 bases from J, the junction kept 6 bases outside the gene matches. The CDR3 loop is CAISESGLAVGSYEQYV. In nucleotides, the CDR3 is TGTGCCATCAGTGAGTCGGGACTAGCAGTAGGCTCCTACGAGCAGTACGTC.

This clonotype was seen more than once but under ten times. The rearrangement links TRBV19 to TRBJ1-4, with unresolved D. Deletions cut 3 bases from V and 10 bases from J, with 18 bases between. This CDR3 comprises 15 residues. CDR1 is LNHDA and CDR2 is SQIVND in the germline V gene (reference sequence). The CDR3 DNA follows: TGTGCCAGTAGTATGGCAGGCTACCTTTTGGGAAAACTGTTTTTT. This sequence encodes CASSMAGYLLGKLFF.

The chain combines TRBV29-1 with TRBJ1-4; 10 bases fit TRBD1. In germline, CDR1 is SQVTM, CDR2 ANQGSEA. The CDR3 runs 13 residues. V was pared by 5 bases and J by 6 bases, with 3 bases of the junction left unmatched. CDR3 in DNA: TGCAGCGTTCGACAGGGGGCTTATGAAAAACTGTTTTTT. Translation: CSVRQGAYEKLFF. The variable domain in full, with the rest retrieved from reference TRBV29-1 and TRBJ1-4, is SAVISQKPSRDICQRGTSLTIQCQVDSQVTMMFWYRQQPGQSLTLIATANQGSEATYESGFVIDKFPISRPNLTFSTLTVSNMSPEDSSIYLCSVRQGAYEKLFFGSGTQLSVL.

This clonotype was seen a handful of times. The V and J genes are TRBV7-9 and TRBJ1-1; the D is unclear. CDR3 length: 13 residues. V was trimmed by 2 bases and J by 8 bases, leaving 12 bases between them. The germline V gene has CDR1 SEHNR and CDR2 FQNEAQ (reference sequence). The CDR3 here is CASSLLPGIEAFF. CDR3 sequence (DNA): TGTGCCAGCAGCTTATTGCCGGGGATAGAAGCTTTCTTT.

The V and J genes are TRBV3-1 and TRBJ2-5, with TRBD1 as a possible D gene (6 bases). The length of the CDR3 is 17 residues. Looked up from germline, CDR1 is LGHDT and CDR2 is YNNKEL (reference sequence). Trimming stripped 0 bases from V and 5 bases from J, with 19 bases between. The CDR3 spells CASSQEGAGEIGETQYF. In nucleotides, the CDR3 is TGTGCCAGCAGCCAAGAGGGGGCAGGGGAGATTGGTGAGACCCAGTACTTC.

The chain links TRBV7-6 to TRBJ2-3; a possible D gene is TRBD2 (7 bases). V lost 5 bases, J lost 4 bases, and 16 bases lay in between. This CDR3 is built from 15 residues. Germline V CDR1 and CDR2: SGHVS, FNYEAQ. The CDR3 bases are TGTGCCAGCAGCCCCTCGGGGGGCCTCGCAGATACGCAGTATTTT. This encodes CASSPSGGLADTQYF.

The CDR3 coding sequence is TGTGCCAGTAAAAACAGGATGAACACTGAAGCTTTCTTT. The encoded protein is CASKNRMNTEAFF. V gene TRBV19 combines with J gene TRBJ1-1; D may be TRBD1 (5 bases). Germline loops: CDR1 LNHDA, CDR2 SQIVND (reference sequence). CDR3 length equals 13 residues. V was cut by 7 bases and J by 0 bases, with 9 bases left in between. Full variable domain (rest looked up from reference TRBV19 and TRBJ1-1): DGGITQSPKYLFRKEGQNVTLSCEQNLNHDAMYWYRQDPGQGLRLIYYSQIVNDFQKGDIAEGYSVSREKKESFPLTVTSAQKNPTAFYLCASKNRMNTEAFFGQGTRLTVV.

This sequence joins TRBV12-3 or TRBV12-4 and TRBJ1-4; tentative D call: TRBD1 (6 bases). This CDR3 comprises 16 residues. V gave up 6 bases and J gave up 2 bases, with 16 bases separating them. CDR3 bases: TGTGCCAGCAGCCACGTTGGGGGGCTGACTAATGAAAAACTGTTTTTT. This gives the protein CASSHVGGLTNEKLFF.

This clonotype appeared a single time. This sequence joins TRBV7-3 and TRBJ1-6; 10 nucleotides agree with TRBD1. The V gene's germline CDR1 is SGHTA and CDR2 FQGTGA. This CDR3 comprises 17 residues. V shed 5 bases and J 8 bases; nucleotides not matched to a gene: 12. This CDR3 is CASSRGPGQGFDSPLHF. Here the CDR3 DNA reads TGTGCCAGCAGCCGCGGGCCGGGACAGGGGTTTGATTCACCCCTCCACTTT.

This clonotype was counted between two and nine times. The J gene is TRBJ2-1, the V gene TRBV24-1, with 8 bases identical to TRBD2. In germline, CDR1 is KGHDR, CDR2 SFDVKD. The CDR3 sequence is 14 residues long. V lost 4 bases and J lost 8; bases outside the gene matches: 6. Here the CDR3 DNA reads TGTGCCACCAGTGACCGGACTAGCTCGCATGAGCAGTTCTTC. The encoded protein is CATSDRTSSHEQFF.

This clonotype was seen a handful of times. J is TRBJ2-2 and V is TRBV12-3 or TRBV12-4, with D hard to call. Trimming left V 6 bases short and J 0 bases short, with 5 bases between. The CDR3 runs to 13 residues. The CDR3 DNA sequence: TGTGCCAGCAGGCTCCCGAACACCGGGGAGCTGTTTTTT. Protein: CASRLPNTGELFF.